What follows describes a single TCR beta chain. This CDR3 comprises 13 residues. Trimming removed 1 base at V and 6 bases at J, with 7 bases between. The germline gives CDR1 SGHDT, CDR2 YYEEEE. The record originates from a study of cytomegalovirus exposure and HLA in healthy donors. A multiplex PCR was run with 60 Vbeta primers and 13 Jbeta primers. The protocol was immunoSEQ multiplex PCR, while the TCRdb copy is restricted to in-frame clones and leaves out a portion. The data show roughly 120,000 clones, roughly 73% seen once. The origin of this receptor is a man between 60 and 70 years old in good health and CMV-seropositive. Source material: PBMCs. The rearrangement uses TRBV5-6 and TRBJ2-2; no definite D call. The chain's CDR3 is CASSLLGAGELFF. The CDR3 DNA reads TGTGCCAGCAGCTTGTTGGGCGCCGGGGAGCTGTTTTTT.